The rows below give T cell receptor beta chains drawn from one sample of a study of blood T cell repertoires in COVID-19. Clones were read by immunoSEQ multiplex PCR, and TCRdb kept only the in-frame ones, dropping some. In the table there are about 160,000 clones, approximately 83% of which are singletons. The specimen sequenced was peripheral blood. The receptors shown here come from a woman over 75 with active or convalescent COVID-19. CDR3s include the opening cysteine and the closing phenylalanine or tryptophan. D genes are given only for firm matches. The size entry is marked missing in some rows and otherwise reads once, few, many or a size class.

v_gene: TRBV4-3; j_gene: TRBJ1-1; abundance: few; d_gene: TRBD1; CDR3aa: CASSPRGLGTEAFF; CDR3nt: TGCGCCAGCAGCCCAAGGGGGCTGGGGACTGAAGCTTTCTTT
v_gene: TRBV4-1; j_gene: TRBJ1-5; abundance: .; d_gene: TRBD1; CDR3aa: CASSRGTGDNQPQHF; CDR3nt: TGCGCCAGCAGCCGCGGGACAGGGGACAATCAGCCCCAGCATTTT
v_gene: TRBV2; j_gene: TRBJ1-1; abundance: .; d_gene: .; CDR3aa: CASSRQEEAFF; CDR3nt: TGTGCCAGCAGTCGACAGGAGGAAGCTTTCTTT
v_gene: TRBV6-5; j_gene: TRBJ2-7; abundance: .; d_gene: .; CDR3aa: CASNRWGQTYEQYF; CDR3nt: TGTGCCAGCAACCGTTGGGGCCAAACCTACGAGCAGTACTTC
v_gene: TRBV5-1; j_gene: TRBJ1-1; abundance: once; d_gene: TRBD1; CDR3aa: CASSLGDRGSTEAFF; CDR3nt: TGCGCCAGCAGCTTGGGGGACAGGGGTAGCACTGAAGCTTTCTTT
v_gene: TRBV6-5; j_gene: TRBJ2-2; abundance: once; d_gene: .; CDR3aa: CASRTPPAGFVF; CDR3nt: TGTGCCAGCAGGACCCCGCCCGCGGGGTTTGTTTTT
v_gene: TRBV19; j_gene: TRBJ1-5; abundance: .; d_gene: TRBD1; CDR3aa: CASSMGQGVVSNQPQHF; CDR3nt: TGTGCCAGTAGTATGGGACAGGGGGTGGTTAGCAATCAGCCCCAGCATTTT
v_gene: TRBV15; j_gene: TRBJ1-5; abundance: .; d_gene: .; CDR3aa: CAPHRTLGGQSNQPQHF; CDR3nt: TGTGCCCCTCACAGAACCCTGGGTGGGCAGAGCAATCAGCCCCAGCATTTT
v_gene: TRBV30; j_gene: TRBJ1-1; abundance: .; d_gene: .; CDR3aa: CAWSAQMNTEAFF; CDR3nt: TGTGCCTGGAGTGCCCAGATGAACACTGAAGCTTTCTTT
v_gene: TRBV19; j_gene: TRBJ2-3; abundance: .; d_gene: .; CDR3aa: CASSIRVSTDTQYF; CDR3nt: TGTGCCAGTAGTATAAGAGTCTCCACAGATACGCAGTATTTT
v_gene: TRBV24-1; j_gene: TRBJ1-1; abundance: .; d_gene: .; CDR3aa: CATLVGHTGDTEAFF; CDR3nt: TGTGCCACCCTGGTTGGACACACGGGAGACACTGAAGCTTTCTTT
v_gene: TRBV7-2; j_gene: TRBJ1-3; abundance: .; d_gene: TRBD1; CDR3aa: CASSLMDREGNTIYF; CDR3nt: TGTGCCAGCAGCCTCATGGACAGGGAGGGCAACACCATATATTTT
v_gene: TRBV18; j_gene: TRBJ1-1; abundance: few; d_gene: .; CDR3aa: CASSRQGRDTEAFF; CDR3nt: TGTGCCAGCTCACGTCAGGGTCGGGACACTGAAGCTTTCTTT
v_gene: TRBV9; j_gene: TRBJ1-2; abundance: .; d_gene: .; CDR3aa: CASSLRQDNYGYTF; CDR3nt: TGTGCCAGCAGCCTCCGACAGGACAACTATGGCTACACCTTC
v_gene: TRBV7-2; j_gene: TRBJ1-1; abundance: .; d_gene: TRBD1; CDR3aa: CASSFTGGTEAFF; CDR3nt: TGTGCCAGCAGCTTCACAGGGGGCACTGAAGCTTTCTTT